This entry lists 14 T cell receptor beta chains sequenced from one sample in a study of beta chain features in type 1 diabetes. All of the isolated RNA was reverse transcribed, so expressed TCRB transcripts were sequenced. TCRdb's copy holds only in-frame clones and misses some; the assay was immunoSEQ multiplex PCR. This sample has 500,000 to 700,000 clones; 15% to 18% occur once, and the top ten carry around 0.1%. The specimen sequenced was naive CD4+ T cells from blood. These receptors were collected from a man younger than 35 in good health.

The V gene is TRBV10-3, the J gene TRBJ2-7, with a possible D match to TRBD1 (6 bases). CDR1 and CDR2 from the germline V gene are ENHRY and SYGVKD. V dropped 2 bases and J dropped 0 bases, with 11 bases sitting between them. The CDR3 is made up of 15 amino acids. Here the CDR3 reads CAISERQGFSYEQYF. As DNA, the CDR3 is TGTGCCATCAGTGAGCGGCAGGGGTTCTCCTACGAGCAGTACTTC.

This clone was observed at least ten times. V usage is TRBV21-1 and J usage is TRBJ2-4; TRBD2 is taken as the D call from the table, unchecked against the DNA. TRBV21-1 is a listed pseudogene. The CDR3 consists of 17 residues. The DNA of the CDR3 is TGTGCCAGCCCCCCGGGGGGGCAAAAGATAGCCAAAAACATTCAGTACTTC. Its protein product is CASPPGGQKIAKNIQYF.

The CDR3: CAISETRGFSNQPQHF. The CDR3 DNA follows: TGTGCCATCAGTGAGACCAGGGGCTTTAGCAATCAGCCCCAGCATTTT. The V and J genes are TRBV10-3 and TRBJ1-5; D is possibly TRBD1 (6 bases). Germline CDR1 is ENHRY and CDR2 is SYGVKD. The CDR3 sequence is 16 residues long. Trimming removed 2 bases from V and 0 bases from J, with 11 bases in between.

This clone was observed a handful of times. V is TRBV7-2 and J is TRBJ2-7; D gene ambiguous. The V gene lost 1 base and the J gene lost 0 bases, with 10 bases spanning the gap. CDR3 size: 15 residues. Germline CDR1 is SGHTA and CDR2 is FQGNSA. CDR3 residues: CASSLVGQSSYEQYF. CDR3 bases: TGTGCCAGCAGCTTAGTAGGGCAAAGCTCCTACGAGCAGTACTTC. Filled out from reference TRBV7-2 and TRBJ2-7, the complete variable domain reads GAGVSQSPSNKVTEKGKDVELRCDPISGHTALYWYRQSLGQGLEFLIYFQGNSAPDKSGLPSDRFSAERTGGSVSTLTIQRTQQEDSAVYLCASSLVGQSSYEQYFGPGTRLTVT.

This clone was seen more than once but under ten times. The V and J genes are TRBV7-2 and TRBJ2-7, with 9 bases matching TRBD1. This CDR3 has 14 residues. Germline V gives CDR1 SGHTA, CDR2 FQGNSA. V lost 5 bases, J lost 3 bases, and 5 bases stayed unmatched. The chain's CDR3 is CASSPGTGLYEQYF. The CDR3 DNA sequence: TGTGCCAGCAGCCCCGGGACAGGGCTCTACGAGCAGTACTTC.

The rearrangement links TRBV28 to TRBJ2-2, with D hard to call. The CDR3 covers 15 residues. Trimming left V 2 bases short and J 0 bases short, with 7 bases between. Per germline, CDR1 MDHEN and CDR2 SYDVKM. CDR3 sequence: CASSLPRPNTGELFF. CDR3 coding DNA: TGTGCCAGCAGTTTACCCCGGCCGAACACCGGGGAGCTGTTTTTT.

The sample holds a few counts of this clone. The sample contains more than one DNA sequence encoding this CDR3. This chain joins TRBV6-5 and TRBJ2-7, with 9 bases that match TRBD1. Trimming removed 0 bases from V and 3 bases from J; junction bases left unmatched: 3. The germline CDR1 and CDR2 sequences are MNHEY and SVGAGI. This CDR3 has 15 residues. The CDR3 loop reads CASSYSGTGIYEQYF. The CDR3 DNA follows: TGTGCCAGCAGTTACTCGGGGACAGGGATCTACGAGCAGTACTTC.

The chain employs TRBV13 and TRBJ2-7; 9 bases are shared with TRBD2. The CDR3 sequence is 14 residues long. The J segment lost 1 base and the V segment lost 3 bases, leaving 1 base of the junction unmatched. Germline CDR1 is PRHDT and CDR2 is FYEKMQ (reference sequence). The CDR3 DNA is TGTGCCAGCAGCTTCCTAGCGGGGTCCTACGAGCAGTACTTC. This encodes CASSFLAGSYEQYF.

The chain uses TRBV18 and TRBJ2-2; D gene ambiguous. CDR3 length equals 14 residues. Germline values: CDR1 KGHSH, CDR2 LQKENI. Trimming removed 4 bases from V and 6 bases from J, with 12 bases in between. CDR3 region: CASSLYLSAGELFF. CDR3 coding DNA: TGTGCCAGCTCACTGTATCTTTCGGCCGGGGAGCTGTTTTTT.

The J gene is TRBJ1-1, the V gene TRBV15; 7 nucleotides match TRBD1. The V segment lost 5 bases and the J segment 6 bases; nucleotides outside the gene matches: 6. The CDR3 spans 13 residues. Germline loops: CDR1 LNHNV, CDR2 YYDKDF (reference sequence). The CDR3 DNA reads TGTGCCACCAGCGGATACAGGGGCGCTGAAGCTTTCTTT. Translation gives CATSGYRGAEAFF. Supplemented by reference TRBV15 and TRBJ1-1, the full variable domain reads DAMVIQNPRYQVTQFGKPVTLSCSQTLNHNVMYWYQQKSSQAPKLLFHYYDKDFNNEADTPDNFQSRRPNTSFCFLDIRSPGLGDTAMYLCATSGYRGAEAFFGQGTRLTVV.

Only a few counts were recorded for this clone. The chain combines TRBV6-1 with TRBJ1-2; tentatively, D is TRBD1 (6 bases). CDR1 and CDR2 (germline): MNHNS, SASEGT. V lost 3 bases, J lost 5 bases, and 13 bases lay in between. The CDR3 runs to 14 residues. The CDR3 is CASSDRPGEYGYTF. The DNA of the CDR3 is TGTGCCAGCAGTGACAGGCCAGGGGAATATGGCTACACCTTC.

This clone was counted between two and nine times. The CDR3 nucleotides read TGTGCCAGCAGCCCCGGGACTAGCGGGGGGACCACAGATACGCAGTATTTT. This gives the protein CASSPGTSGGTTDTQYF. The genes are TRBV7-9 and TRBJ2-3; 15 positions match TRBD2. The ends lost 5 bases at V and 2 bases at J; junction bases unmatched: 5. CDR1 is SEHNR, CDR2 FQNEAQ, per germline (reference sequence). CDR3 size: 17 residues.

This clone was detected only a few times. The chain uses TRBV28 and TRBJ1-2, with D maybe TRBD1 (5 bases). The length of the CDR3 is 14 residues. In germline, CDR1 is MDHEN, CDR2 SYDVKM. V lost 3 bases and J lost 4, with 12 bases in between. The CDR3 DNA follows: TGTGCCAGCAGTTTCCTGGGGCCTGCCTATGGCTACACCTTC. It translates to CASSFLGPAYGYTF.

This clone has a handful of counts. J is TRBJ1-2 and V is TRBV27; D might be TRBD1 (5 bases). V gave up 5 bases and J gave up 4 bases, with 17 bases separating them. The CDR3 is 15 residues long. The germline V gene has CDR1 MNHEY and CDR2 SMNVEV (reference sequence). CDR3 in amino acids: CASSPWIMQGYGYTF. The CDR3 nucleotides are TGTGCCAGCAGTCCCTGGATCATGCAGGGCTATGGCTACACCTTC.